This T cell receptor (beta chain) derives from a study of blood T cell repertoires in COVID-19 (dated by TCRdb to between 2020 and 2021). Regarding the study in general: Collaborator samples came from the United States, Italy and Spain and covered acute and convalescent phases of COVID-19. The dataset comprised deeply sampled blood TCRbeta repertoires from subjects exposed to, actively infected with, or recovered from COVID-19. The repertoires were released in a freely available public database meant as a resource for research on the immune response to SARS-CoV-2. The samples were drawn from two sources: the first 160 participants of the ongoing ImmuneRACE study, and 1,254 subjects contributed by 6 global collaborators. The prospective study material was composed of cDNA or gDNA derived from T cells, B-cell-depleted T cells, or PBMCs. A de-identified subject ID, COVID-19 status, age in years and sex were almost always included in the sample metadata. Where available, HLA class I and class II types were taken from metadata supplied by the sample provider and were not determined by assay-based typing.

Details on this clone: What this receptor recognizes is not known. The germline gene is not matched at one end of the junction; a read error may be the cause.

The immunoSEQ Assay, a bias-controlled multiplex PCR, was used to amplify TCRbeta CDR3 regions from genomic DNA. Concerning the study's data processing: Nucleated cell counts per sample were estimated from amplification of reference gene primers within the assay. To quantify the absolute abundance of each unique TCRbeta CDR3 rearrangement, sequence reads were collapsed and filtered. For each sample, productive Simpson clonality was calculated as the square root of Simpson's diversity index over productive rearrangements. Here the immuneACCESS table is served through TCRdb, limited to in-frame sequences with V and J called. Missing clones are a known gap in these copies; in checked studies unresolved V genes cover under half, and the rest lacks a known reason. D and trimming were read from the DNA, whereas the V and J calls and clone size are those reported in that table. This sample holds about 99,000 clones; 79% were observed only once. The ten largest clones take up less than 20% of the sample.

The collaborating institutions used their own protocols to collect whole blood in K2EDTA tubes. Collaborator samples were shipped for TCRbeta analysis as frozen whole blood, isolated PBMCs, or DNA extracted from either sample type. The full study reports these points: The amount of clinical and demographic metadata varied by source and participant and was provided uncurated.

The CDR3 holds 12 amino acids from the cysteine to the phenylalanine. Just CDR3 DNA is preserved here, 36 bases in frame from base 1. CDR1 and CDR2, per the germline V gene, are SNHLY and FYNNEI. Sequenced input: peripheral blood. The chain was built from TRBV2 and TRBJ2-7, with 7 middle bases fitting TRBD1. This receptor was obtained from a woman of 80 years or more with active or convalescent COVID-19. The CDR3 amino acid sequence is: CASSPRQGVGNF. The DNA is TGTGCCAGCAGTCCTCGACAGGGAGTGGGTAACTTC.